The clone carrying this TCR beta chain occurred a few times. The data stem from a study of blood T cell repertoires in COVID-19. Trimming shortened V by 7 bases and J by 4 bases, and 29 bases separated the two germline ends. CDR1 and CDR2 from the germline V gene are MDHEN and SYDVKM. CDR3 length: 19 residues. In the authors' workflow: How many nucleated cells were present was estimated from reference gene primer amplification. Measured with immunoSEQ multiplex PCR; TCRdb has only the in-frame clones, and not every one. D and trimming come from the DNA, and the V and J calls and clone size come from that table. The data contain approximately 170,000 clones, approximately 84% of them singletons. The participants were between roughly 18 and 89 years old and came from about two dozen US areas. Participants had their cohort set by participant-reported clinical history.

This sequence was found in a woman in her twenties or thirties who had recovered from COVID-19. The rearrangement joins TRBV28 to TRBJ2-1; no clear D. The sample consisted of PBMCs or T cells enriched from blood (not recorded which). Written as DNA, the CDR3 is TGTGCCAGCACCACGAGAACGCCCCGAATCGTAGAACGGTACAATGAGCAGTTCTTC. It specifies CASTTRTPRIVERYNEQFF.